Here is one T cell receptor (beta chain) with its context. CDR3 length: 15 residues. Per the germline V gene, CDR1 is SGDLS and CDR2 is YYNGEE. V was cut by 0 bases and J by 0 bases, with 10 bases left in between. Methods used by the authors: By means of reference gene primer amplification, nucleated cell counts were estimated. Here immunoSEQ multiplex PCR was the method, and the copy in TCRdb shows in-frame clones only, minus some. For V, J and clone size, that table is used; D and trimming come from the DNA. The sample includes some 33,000 clones, about 88% of them seen just once. The sample comes from a study of blood T cell repertoires in COVID-19. Study context: Sites across the United States, Italy and Spain contributed samples from acute and convalescent COVID-19. Sources were T cells, B-cell-depleted T cells, or PBMCs; the material itself was cDNA or gDNA.

V is TRBV9 and J is TRBJ2-7, with a weak D call TRBD1 (5 bases). The sequenced sample was peripheral blood. This sequence originates from a human donor in a cohort sampled during active COVID-19. The CDR3 nucleotides are TGTGCCAGCAGCGTAGAGGCAGGGCTCTCCTACGAGCAGTACTTC. Protein product: CASSVEAGLSYEQYF.